This TCR beta chain stems from a study of blood T cell repertoires in COVID-19. Study details: Sources were T cells, B-cell-depleted T cells, or PBMCs; the material itself was cDNA or gDNA.

Trimming cost V 0 bases and J 3 bases; bases outside gene matches: 11. The CDR3 contains 18 residues. Germline V gene lookup returns CDR1 MGHRA and CDR2 YSYEKL. Some clones are missing from TCRdb's copy, which holds only in-frame ones; the method was immunoSEQ multiplex PCR. The sample carries about 170,000 clones, 92% recorded once. The clonotype comes from a man aged 30-40 years with COVID-19, enrolled during active disease. This chain connects TRBV4-1 to TRBJ2-7, with TRBD2 matching 10 bases. The sequencing input was peripheral blood. This CDR3 is CASSQDWAETSGNYEQYF. CDR3 in DNA: TGCGCCAGCAGCCAAGATTGGGCAGAAACTAGCGGGAACTACGAGCAGTACTTC.